The rows below give T cell receptor beta chains drawn from one sample of a study of graft-versus-host responses after intestinal transplantation. The assay was immunoSEQ multiplex PCR, and TCRdb's table has in-frame clones only and misses some. This table has roughly 81,000 clones, roughly 80% appearing once. Antigens of these TCRs are unknown. Sequenced material: unstimulated CD4+ T cells sorted from spleen or lymph node cells, taken before intestinal transplant. These receptors came from a human donor who received an intestinal transplant. Both conserved end residues are part of each CDR3. D genes are given only for firm matches. Only some rows state a clone size, as once, few, many or a class for expanded clones.

NA	TRBV28	TRBJ1-1	NA	TGTGCCAGCAACGCCCTACAGGTCATGAACACTGAAGCTTTCTTT	CASNALQVMNTEAFF
NA	TRBV7-3	TRBJ1-1	NA	TGTGCCAGCAGCTACGCCCCGGACACTGAAGCTTTCTTT	CASSYAPDTEAFF
NA	TRBV2	TRBJ1-5	NA	TGTGCCAGCAGTGCCGCCAGGACAGTCCCGGGCAGTCAGCCCCAGCATTTT	CASSAARTVPGSQPQHF
NA	TRBV28	TRBJ1-5	NA	TGTGCCAGCAGTTTGTTCTTCAGGAGGTATAGCAATCAGCCCCAGCATTTT	CASSLFFRRYSNQPQHF
few	TRBV7-6	TRBJ2-3	TRBD2	TGTGCCAGCAGCTTAGCGGCGGGAGTTAGCACAGATACGCAGTATTTT	CASSLAAGVSTDTQYF
NA	TRBV21-1	TRBJ2-7	NA	TGTGCCAGCCAGCTTTGGCGGGAACCCTACGAGCAGTACTTC	CASQLWREPYEQYF
NA	TRBV7-2	TRBJ1-2	NA	TGTGCCAGCAGCCCCCGTACGCGAACTAACTATGGCTACACCTTC	CASSPRTRTNYGYTF
NA	TRBV9	TRBJ2-3	TRBD2	TGTGCCAGCAGCGGAATAGCGGGAGGGCACCCCTTCACAGATACGCAGTATTTT	CASSGIAGGHPFTDTQYF
NA	TRBV7-2	TRBJ2-4	TRBD2	TGTGCCAGCAGCTTCTTCCCCAGCGGGGGTCTAGCCAAAAACATTCAGTACTTC	CASSFFPSGGLAKNIQYF
once	TRBV10-3	TRBJ2-2	NA	TGTGCCATCAGTGTTTCCCCTGCCGGGGAGCTGTTTTTT	CAISVSPAGELFF
NA	TRBV5-1	TRBJ2-3	TRBD2	TGCGCCAGCAGCTTGGCGGGGGGGCCATCAGATACGCAGTATTTT	CASSLAGGPSDTQYF
few	TRBV5-1	TRBJ2-7	TRBD1	TGCGCCAGCAGCCAGGGACAGGGGGTTCTTTCCTACGAGCAGTACTTC	CASSQGQGVLSYEQYF
few	TRBV7-9	TRBJ1-4	NA	TGTGCCAGCAGCTTGGCGAAGGTCGGGTGGGAAAAACTGTTTTTT	CASSLAKVGWEKLFF
NA	TRBV11-2	TRBJ1-4	NA	TGTGCCAGCAGCTTAGACGGTGTACCAAATGAAAAACTGTTTTTT	CASSLDGVPNEKLFF
NA	TRBV10-2	TRBJ2-5	TRBD2	TGCGCCAGCAGTGAGTTCGCGGGAGGGGTCCAGTACTTC	CASSEFAGGVQYF
NA	TRBV5-1	TRBJ2-2	TRBD1	TGCGCCAGCAGCTGGGGACAGGAGAACACCGGGGAGCTGTTTTTT	CASSWGQENTGELFF